This T cell receptor (beta chain) is drawn from a study of metastatic and nonmetastatic thyroid tumors. On the study more broadly: The authors compared repertoires across blood and tumor or nodule tissue from malignant and benign thyroid patients. Findings and limits, study-wide: Malignant thyroid tumors reportedly exceeded benign nodules significantly in TCR beta diversity, with the difference appearing in blood and tumor.

Nobody among the patients had been given any treatment before thyroid surgery. The CDR3 extends over 13 amino acids. Trimming left V 2 bases short and J 6 bases short, with 12 bases between. Germline-derived CDR1 and CDR2 are SGHDT and YYEEEE. Original data processing: What underpinned the distant-metastasis classifier for papillary thyroid cancer was the set of CDR3 differences across clinicopathological groups. TCRdb reassembled clones from the PCR reads with MiXCR. TCRdb's processing, not the authors' own work, is the source of the V and J calls. This table holds more than 25,000 clones, 7% to 9% found once. This clone was detected many times. The antigen remains undetermined.

The TCR sequence derives from a female donor with papillary thyroid cancer or a benign thyroid nodule (not recorded which). Some clones in this sample may be carry-over from other donors' samples. The V call is TRBV5-6, the J call TRBJ2-7; no firm D call. Material: blood. CDR3 in DNA: TGTGCCAGCAGCTTTCCCCCACTTGGCGAGCAGTACTTC. This sequence encodes CASSFPPLGEQYF. Supplemented by reference TRBV5-6 and TRBJ2-7, the full variable domain reads DAGVTQSPTHLIKTRGQQVTLRCSPKSGHDTVSWYQQALGQGPQFIFQYYEEEERQRGNFPDRFSGHQFPNYSSELNVNALLLGDSALYLCASSFPPLGEQYFGPGTRLTVT.